This T cell receptor (beta chain) came from a study of blood T cell repertoires in COVID-19. The overall study: Whether acute or convalescent, the COVID-19 samples came from the United States, Italy and Spain. PBMCs, B-cell-depleted T cells, or T cells provided the cDNA or gDNA that made up the material.

Source study methods: Estimates of nucleated cell counts were drawn from the amplification of reference gene primers. Measured with immunoSEQ multiplex PCR; TCRdb has only the in-frame clones, and not every one. For V, J and clone size, that table is used; D and trimming come from the DNA. This sample carries 150,000 to 200,000 clones, 65% to 85% of them seen once, and the ten largest clones take more than 7%. Sequencing used peripheral blood. This clonotype was obtained from an elderly woman with active or convalescent COVID-19.

CDR3 DNA: TGTGCCAGCAGAGCAGGGCCGGGGGGGCCCCAGCATTTT. Its protein is CASRAGPGGPQHF. The V gene is TRBV12-3 or TRBV12-4, the J gene TRBJ1-5; D possibly corresponds to TRBD1 (5 bases). CDR3 size: 13 residues. The germline V and J ends were trimmed by 6 bases and 9 bases, with 15 bases remaining between them.